These 17 T cell receptor beta chains came from one sample sequenced in a study of preoperative IRX-2 immunotherapy in early breast cancer. Data came from immunoSEQ multiplex PCR; TCRdb stores just in-frame clones and leaves some out. The sample lists around 28,000 clones; about 77% were seen once. As to treatment: preoperative locoregional IRX-2 cytokine immunotherapy. Material: lymph node tissue, obtained before IRX-2 immunotherapy. Every receptor here comes from a human donor with breast cancer.

This clone showed up just once. V gene TRBV28 combines with J gene TRBJ1-5, with 9 bases lining up with TRBD1. The J segment lost 6 bases and the V segment lost 1 base, leaving 4 bases of the junction unmatched. The CDR3 extends over 15 amino acids. The germline V gene has CDR1 MDHEN and CDR2 SYDVKM. The CDR3 spells CASSLSGQGVQPQHF. CDR3 DNA: TGTGCCAGCAGTTTATCGGGACAGGGAGTTCAGCCCCAGCATTTT. Complete variable domain (other parts from reference TRBV28 and TRBJ1-5): DVKVTQSSRYLVKRTGEKVFLECVQDMDHENMFWYRQDPGLGLRLIYFSYDVKMKEKGDIPEGYSVSREKKERFSLILESASTNQTSMYLCASSLSGQGVQPQHFGDGTRLSIL.

This chain joins TRBV6-8 and TRBJ1-3; the match to TRBD1 covers 9 bases. Germline CDR1 is MNHGY and CDR2 is SAAAGT. After removal of 0 bases from V and 3 bases from J, the junction contained 3 bases not matched to a gene. This CDR3 comprises 16 residues. CDR3 coding DNA: TGTGCCAGCAGTTACTCCGGACAGGGGTTTGGAAACACCATATATTTT. It specifies CASSYSGQGFGNTIYF.

This rearrangement joins TRBV7-1 to TRBJ2-7, with D perhaps TRBD2 (5 bases). TRBV7-1 falls under the ORF class, with uncertain function. V lost 6 bases to trimming and J lost 5 bases, with 14 bases between them. This CDR3 comprises 13 residues. CDR3 protein: CASRLAGKNEQYF. Here the CDR3 DNA reads TGTGCCAGCAGACTTGCCGGGAAGAACGAGCAGTACTTC.

The chain combines TRBV6-8 with TRBJ2-5; 9 bases line up with TRBD1. Germline-derived CDR1 and CDR2 are MNHGY and SAAAGT. The CDR3 is 15 amino acids. The ends lost 10 bases at V and 5 bases at J; junction bases unmatched: 14. In DNA, the CDR3 is TGTGCCATCAAGCCCCAGGGACAGGGAGTGGAGACCCAGTACTTC. Translating gives CAIKPQGQGVETQYF.

This clone was observed a handful of times. The gene calls are TRBV15 and TRBJ1-1; tentatively, D is TRBD1 (5 bases). The CDR3 consists of 16 residues. Per the germline V gene, CDR1 is LNHNV and CDR2 is YYDKDF (reference sequence). Trimming took off 4 bases at V and 1 base at J, with 16 bases between the two ends. The CDR3 DNA sequence: TGTGCCACCAGCAAAGACCAGGGCCATCAGAACACTGAAGCTTTCTTT. Protein: CATSKDQGHQNTEAFF.

The chain joins TRBV28 to TRBJ1-3; D might be TRBD1 (6 bases). CDR1 and CDR2 from the germline V gene are MDHEN and SYDVKM. This CDR3 contains 17 residues. V was cut by 4 bases and J by 1 base, with 17 bases left in between. The CDR3 reads CASSSLLGGLSGNTIYF. Here the CDR3 DNA reads TGTGCCAGCAGTTCTCTTCTCGGGGGGCTATCTGGAAACACCATATATTTT.

This sequence joins TRBV11-3 and TRBJ1-1, with a tentative D call TRBD1 (6 bases). V was cut by 1 base and J by 4 bases, with 16 bases left in between. This CDR3 spans 16 amino acids. Germline-derived CDR1 and CDR2 are SGHNT and YENEEA. DNA for the CDR3: TGTGCCAGCAGCTTAGTCCCGGGGGCACGTGGCACTGAAGCTTTCTTT. It yields the protein CASSLVPGARGTEAFF.

The gene calls are TRBV19 and TRBJ1-1; D gene ambiguous. Per germline, CDR1 LNHDA and CDR2 SQIVND (reference sequence). CDR3 length: 15 amino acids. V was cut by 2 bases and J by 3 bases, with 13 bases left in between. CDR3 region: CASSIISRGYTEAFF. CDR3 coding DNA: TGTGCCAGTAGTATAATATCACGAGGGTACACTGAAGCTTTCTTT. Full variable domain (remainder filled in from reference TRBV19 and TRBJ1-1): DGGITQSPKYLFRKEGQNVTLSCEQNLNHDAMYWYRQDPGQGLRLIYYSQIVNDFQKGDIAEGYSVSREKKESFPLTVTSAQKNPTAFYLCASSIISRGYTEAFFGQGTRLTVV.

Only a few counts were recorded for this clone. The chain recombines TRBV28 with TRBJ2-3, with 9 bases aligning to TRBD2. The trim removed 3 bases at V and 2 bases at J, leaving 3 bases unmatched. CDR3 length: 15 amino acids. Per the germline V gene, CDR1 is MDHEN and CDR2 is SYDVKM. The CDR3 loop is CASSFLAGYTDTQYF. CDR3 coding DNA: TGTGCCAGCAGTTTTCTAGCGGGATACACAGATACGCAGTATTTT.

The chain recombines TRBV5-1 with TRBJ1-1; D is ambiguous. The V end was cut by 1 base, the J end by 3 bases, with 13 bases between. Germline V gene lookup returns CDR1 SGHRS and CDR2 YFSETQ. The CDR3 length is 15 residues. The CDR3 DNA is TGCGCCAGCAGCTTGAGACGGGATGGTGACACTGAAGCTTTCTTT. It translates to CASSLRRDGDTEAFF.

A note on this clone: Germline is not matched at one junction end, which may reflect a read error. The J gene is TRBJ1-6, the V gene TRBV6-8; 7 nucleotides line up with TRBD1. Germline CDR1 is MNHGY and CDR2 is SAAAGT. The CDR3 totals 17 residues. The CDR3 protein is CAISAGEGASSNSPLHF. CDR3 DNA sequence: TGTGCCATCAGTGCTGGAGAGGGGGCGTCTAGTAATTCACCCCTCCACTTT.

The chain recombines TRBV28 with TRBJ2-7; D is possibly TRBD1 (5 bases). V shed 3 bases and J shed 2 bases, with 14 bases lying between them. The length of the CDR3 is 15 residues. The germline gives CDR1 MDHEN, CDR2 SYDVKM. Here the CDR3 DNA reads TGTGCCAGCAGTTTTCGAACAGGATTAACCTACGAGCAGTACTTC. Amino acid sequence: CASSFRTGLTYEQYF. The full variable domain, its missing parts supplied by reference TRBV28 and TRBJ2-7, is DVKVTQSSRYLVKRTGEKVFLECVQDMDHENMFWYRQDPGLGLRLIYFSYDVKMKEKGDIPEGYSVSREKKERFSLILESASTNQTSMYLCASSFRTGLTYEQYFGPGTRLTVT.

The chain employs TRBV19 and TRBJ1-5; D is unresolved. Germline values: CDR1 LNHDA, CDR2 SQIVND (reference sequence). This CDR3 has 16 residues. The V gene lost 0 bases and the J gene lost 0 bases, with 9 bases spanning the gap. The CDR3 is CASSIEEGNSNQPQHF. Here the CDR3 DNA reads TGTGCCAGTAGTATAGAAGAAGGAAATAGCAATCAGCCCCAGCATTTT.

The rearrangement uses TRBV5-1 and TRBJ1-3; D unclear. This CDR3 has 14 amino acids. V was clipped by 6 bases and J by 0 bases, with 10 bases between them. The V gene's germline CDR1 is SGHRS and CDR2 YFSETQ. The CDR3 region has the DNA TGCGCCAGCAAAACGGAGCCCTCTGGAAACACCATATATTTT. It is translated as CASKTEPSGNTIYF.

As to this clone: The junction departs from germline at one end; a sequencing error may be responsible. The chain has TRBV7-1 and TRBJ2-1, with D possibly being TRBD1 (6 bases). TRBV7-1 is known as an ORF, though its function is uncertain. The CDR3 covers 13 residues. CDR3 sequence: CASSRGSYNEQFF. The CDR3 coding sequence is TGTGCTAGCAGCAGGGGATCCTACAATGAGCAGTTCTTC.

This sequence joins TRBV5-1 and TRBJ2-2; D not resolved. The length of the CDR3 is 14 residues. V was trimmed by 2 bases and J by 4 bases, leaving 9 bases between them. Germline V gene lookup returns CDR1 SGHRS and CDR2 YFSETQ. The CDR3 DNA follows: TGCGCCAGCAGCTTTCCCGGGTCCACCGGGGAGCTGTTTTTT. Translated: CASSFPGSTGELFF.

CDR3 nucleotides: TGTGCCAGTAGTGCCCTCGGGGAGAACTACAATGAGCAGTTCTTC. Protein product: CASSALGENYNEQFF. V and J are TRBV19 and TRBJ2-1, with TRBD2 as a possible D gene (5 bases). The length of the CDR3 is 15 residues. Trimming removed 5 bases from V and 3 bases from J, with 14 bases in between. Germline CDR1 and CDR2: LNHDA and SQIVND (reference sequence).